The clone carrying this T cell receptor (beta chain) was seen more than once but under ten times. This table comes from immunoSEQ multiplex PCR, and its TCRdb copy is limited to in-frame clones, with some not included. The sample lists around 370,000 clones; 85% to 90% were seen once. This sample was taken from a study of blood T cell repertoires in COVID-19. In the study overall: Samples of COVID-19 (acute and convalescent) were obtained from the United States, Italy and Spain. T cells, B-cell-depleted T cells, or PBMCs supplied cDNA or gDNA.

The sequence was collected from a man between 18 and 35 years old with active or convalescent COVID-19. The sequenced sample consisted of peripheral blood.

The CDR3 DNA is TGTGCCAGCCGGGGTTCACCAACGGGAGAGACCCAGTACTTC. Encoded protein: CASRGSPTGETQYF. The rearrangement joins TRBV11-1 to TRBJ2-5; possible D gene TRBD2, 5 bases. The ends were cut back, 8 bases at V and 4 bases at J, with 17 bases in the middle. The CDR3 covers 14 residues. Germline V gene data show CDR1 as SGHAT and CDR2 as FQDESV (reference sequence).